The T cell receptor (beta chain) described here comes from a study of blood T cell repertoires in COVID-19. At the level of the study: Acute and convalescent COVID-19 specimens originated in the United States, Italy and Spain. Sources were T cells, B-cell-depleted T cells, or PBMCs; the material itself was cDNA or gDNA.

Trimming removed 2 bases from V and 0 bases from J, with 11 bases in between. Germline V gene sequence: CDR1 SGHAT, CDR2 FQNNGV. The CDR3 is 16 residues long. Authors' processing steps: The authors estimated nucleated cell counts from reference gene primer amplification. The assay was immunoSEQ multiplex PCR, and TCRdb's table has in-frame clones only and misses some. V, J and clone size derive from that table, while D and trimming were established from the DNA sequence. The sample lists 350,000 to 450,000 clones; roughly 90% were seen once. This receptor was identified in a man aged 35 to 55 with acute or convalescent COVID-19. The chain couples TRBV11-2 to TRBJ1-3; a weak D match, TRBD1 (5 bases). The sample comprised peripheral blood. This chain's CDR3 is CASSLKTTASGNTIYF. CDR3 nucleotides: TGTGCCAGCAGCTTAAAAACGACAGCCTCTGGAAACACCATATATTTT.